This T cell receptor (beta chain) was captured by sequencing in a study of blood T cell repertoires in COVID-19 (dated by TCRdb to 2018 to 2021). Describing the broader study: Samples from collaborators originated in the United States, Italy and Spain and spanned both the acute and convalescent phases of COVID-19. The material from the prospective study consisted of cDNA or gDNA derived from T cells, B-cell-depleted T cells, or PBMCs. Subjects who had been exposed to COVID-19, were actively infected with it, or had recovered from it provided the deeply sampled blood TCRbeta repertoires that made up the dataset. The repertoires were made available in a free public database intended to serve as a resource for research on the immune response to SARS-CoV-2. The samples were drawn from the first 160 participants of the ongoing ImmuneRACE study and from some 1,300 subjects provided by 6 global collaborators. The sample metadata nearly always contained a de-identified subject ID, COVID-19 status, age in years and sex. Where available, HLA class I and class II types were taken from metadata supplied by the sample provider and were not determined by assay-based typing. On the study overall, not on this receptor specifically: The amount of clinical and demographic metadata varied by source and participant and was provided uncurated.

On this clone itself: Its binding antigen is unknown. Base qualities were left out, and no much larger clone turns up one base away.

The collaborating institutions used their own protocols to collect whole blood in K2EDTA tubes. For TCRbeta analysis, collaborators shipped samples in one of three forms: frozen whole blood, isolated PBMCs, or DNA extracted from either of those sample types. TCRbeta CDR3 regions were amplified from genomic DNA by means of the immunoSEQ Assay, a bias-controlled multiplex PCR. Turning to the authors' computational methods: Within the assay, amplification of reference gene primers was used to estimate how many nucleated cells each sample contained. To quantify the absolute abundance of each unique TCRbeta CDR3 rearrangement, sequence reads were collapsed and filtered. For each sample, productive Simpson clonality was calculated as the square root of Simpson's diversity index across productive rearrangements. TCRdb's version of the immuneACCESS table is confined to in-frame rearrangements and falls short of the full clone set. An unresolved V gene accounts for under half of the shortfall where checked; the remainder is of unknown origin. The DNA gave D and trimming, while V, J and clone size come from that table. The table for this sample lists about 220,000 clones; around four fifths of them were counted only once. The leading ten clones occupy roughly 21% of the sample.

V and J lose 0 bases and 9 bases, and a span of 10 bases separates them. The CDR3 has 14 amino acids, counting the end cysteine and phenylalanine. The kept DNA is CDR3 alone, 42 bases in frame from the first base. Based on the germline V gene, the CDR1 and CDR2 sequences are SGHRS and YFSETQ. The material sequenced was peripheral blood. This receptor was taken from a man aged 30 to 45 with active or convalescent COVID-19. This sequence uses TRBV5-1 and TRBJ1-6, with the D gene not confidently named. The DNA sequence is as follows: TGCGCCAGCAGCTTGGAAGGGCGGGGTTCACCCCTCCACTTT. This is translated as CASSLEGRGSPLHF.